This T cell receptor (beta chain) is from a study of cytomegalovirus exposure and HLA in healthy donors. PCR amplification relied on 60 Vbeta primers (plus 13 Jbeta primers). TCRdb's copy holds only in-frame clones and misses some; the assay was immunoSEQ multiplex PCR. The repertoire consists of 95,000 to 150,000 clones, with about 81% occurring once and the leading ten covering roughly 1.1%. Material: PBMCs. This clonotype was sampled from a woman younger than 45 in good health and CMV-seronegative.

CDR3 DNA: TGTGCCAGCAGCTTAGGGCCTGACTCACCCCTCCACTTT. Its protein product is CASSLGPDSPLHF. This chain connects TRBV7-3 to TRBJ1-6, with unresolved D. The CDR3 length is 13 residues. V was clipped by 2 bases and J by 10 bases, with 9 bases between them. CDR1 and CDR2 from the germline V gene are SGHTA and FQGTGA.